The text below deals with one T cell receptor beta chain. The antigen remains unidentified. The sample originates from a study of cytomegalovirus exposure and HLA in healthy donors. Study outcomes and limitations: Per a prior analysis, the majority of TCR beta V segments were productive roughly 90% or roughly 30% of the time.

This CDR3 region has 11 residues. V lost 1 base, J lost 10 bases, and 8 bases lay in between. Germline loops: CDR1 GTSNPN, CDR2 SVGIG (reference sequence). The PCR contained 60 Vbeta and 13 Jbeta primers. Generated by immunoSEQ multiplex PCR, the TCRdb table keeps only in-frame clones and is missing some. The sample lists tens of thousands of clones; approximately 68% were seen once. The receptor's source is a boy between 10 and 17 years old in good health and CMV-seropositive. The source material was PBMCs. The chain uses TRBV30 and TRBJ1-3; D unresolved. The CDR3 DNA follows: TGTGCCTGGAGTGAGGCGGGGACCATATATTTT. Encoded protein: CAWSEAGTIYF.